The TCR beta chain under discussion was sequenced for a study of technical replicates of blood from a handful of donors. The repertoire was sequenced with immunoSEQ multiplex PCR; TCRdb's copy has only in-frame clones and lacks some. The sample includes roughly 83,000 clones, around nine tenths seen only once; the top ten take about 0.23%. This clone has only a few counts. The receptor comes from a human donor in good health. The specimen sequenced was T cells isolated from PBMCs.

This chain's CDR3 is CASGQYSNQPQHF. The CDR3, as DNA: TGTGCCAGCGGACAGTATAGCAATCAGCCCCAGCATTTT. The rearrangement links TRBV2 to TRBJ1-5; tentative D call: TRBD1 (6 bases). Germline V lookup: CDR1 SNHLY, CDR2 FYNNEI. V dropped 8 bases and J dropped 0 bases, with 8 bases sitting between them. CDR3 length: 13 residues.